This entry lists 19 T cell receptor beta chains sequenced from one sample in a study of OX40 agonist ivuxolimab in advanced cancers. Only in-frame clones appear in the TCRdb table, and some are missing; sequencing was by immunoSEQ multiplex PCR. The sample records some 46,000 clones, 88% being singletons. The sample in question was CD4+ or CD8+ T cells sorted from blood, obtained in a trial of the OX40 agonist ivuxolimab. These receptors came from an adult with an advanced solid tumor such as melanoma, head and neck, liver or kidney cancer.

The gene calls are TRBV6-1 and TRBJ1-5; D is perhaps TRBD1 (6 bases). The germline gives CDR1 MNHNS, CDR2 SASEGT. This CDR3 is 15 amino acids long. Deletions cut 6 bases from V and 9 bases from J, with 21 bases between. Written as DNA, the CDR3 is TGTGCCAGCAGGGAGGGAATAGGGACAACGCTGCCCCAGCATTTT. Its translation: CASREGIGTTLPQHF.

This chain joins TRBV19 and TRBJ2-1, with 9 bases matching TRBD2. With 5 bases clipped from V and 3 bases from J, the junction kept 11 bases outside the gene matches. The CDR3 totals 17 residues. Per germline, CDR1 LNHDA and CDR2 SQIVND (reference sequence). The CDR3 is CASSVSHSGGLYNEQFF. In DNA form, the CDR3 reads TGTGCCAGTAGTGTGTCCCATAGCGGGGGCCTCTACAATGAGCAGTTCTTC.

The chain combines TRBV14 with TRBJ2-4; 12 bases align to TRBD1. The V gene end was trimmed by 3 bases and the J gene end by 3 bases; junction bases not matched to a gene: 6. Looked up from germline, CDR1 is SGHDN and CDR2 is FVKESK. This CDR3 comprises 17 residues. CDR3 loop: CASSQGQGARVKNIQYF. The CDR3 DNA sequence: TGTGCCAGCAGCCAGGGACAGGGGGCGCGAGTCAAAAACATTCAGTACTTC.

V is TRBV5-6 and J is TRBJ1-1; D not resolved. V lost 2 bases to trimming and J lost 8 bases, with 10 bases between them. The CDR3 has 12 amino acids. Germline V gene lookup returns CDR1 SGHDT and CDR2 YYEEEE. The CDR3, as DNA: TGTGCCAGCAGCTTTATAACAGAAGAAGCTTTCTTT. It specifies CASSFITEEAFF. Based on the CDR3 plus reference TRBV5-6 and TRBJ1-1, the full variable domain is DAGVTQSPTHLIKTRGQQVTLRCSPKSGHDTVSWYQQALGQGPQFIFQYYEEEERQRGNFPDRFSGHQFPNYSSELNVNALLLGDSALYLCASSFITEEAFFGQGTRLTVV.

The chain joins TRBV28 to TRBJ2-1, with unresolved D. In germline, CDR1 is MDHEN, CDR2 SYDVKM. With 5 bases removed from V and 4 bases from J, the gap between germline ends came to 9 bases. This CDR3 spans 13 amino acids. DNA for the CDR3: TGTGCCAGCAGTGACGGACCTTACAATGAGCAGTTCTTC. It is translated as CASSDGPYNEQFF.

V and J are TRBV4-1 and TRBJ2-7; tentatively, D is TRBD1 (5 bases). With 5 bases removed from V and 2 bases from J, the gap between germline ends came to 22 bases. The CDR3 is 17 amino acids. Per germline, CDR1 MGHRA and CDR2 YSYEKL. Here the CDR3 reads CASSLHSSQGRAYEQYF. The CDR3 nucleotides are TGCGCCAGCAGCTTACACAGTTCGCAGGGAAGGGCCTACGAGCAGTACTTC.

This clone is medium-sized by share. The chain has TRBV29-1 and TRBJ2-3, with D perhaps being TRBD1 or TRBD2 (5 bases each). The CDR3 contains 13 residues. Germline V CDR1 and CDR2: SQVTM, ANQGSEA. Deletions cut 6 bases from V and 3 bases from J, with 13 bases between. CDR3 coding DNA: TGCAGCGTGGGGGAATGGGGGACAGATACGCAGTATTTT. Translating gives CSVGEWGTDTQYF.

Points on this clone: Within the sample, other DNA sequences also encode this same CDR3. V and J are TRBV9 and TRBJ2-5; D may be TRBD2 (5 bases). V was clipped by 0 bases and J by 5 bases, with 5 bases between them. Germline CDR1 and CDR2: SGDLS and YYNGEE. CDR3 length: 12 residues. The CDR3 loop is CASSVGGETQYF. The CDR3 region has the DNA TGTGCCAGCAGCGTAGGAGGGGAGACCCAGTACTTC.

The chain is built from TRBV6-1 and TRBJ2-1; D ambiguous. V was shortened by 6 bases and J by 4 bases, with 7 bases between the two germline ends. CDR1 and CDR2 from the germline V gene are MNHNS and SASEGT. The CDR3 consists of 12 residues. CDR3 sequence (DNA): TGTGCCAGCAGAACGGATTACAATGAGCAGTTCTTC. Its protein is CASRTDYNEQFF.

This clone was recorded once. The J gene is TRBJ1-4, the V gene TRBV11-2; D perhaps matches TRBD1 (5 bases). Germline V gene sequence: CDR1 SGHAT, CDR2 FQNNGV. The CDR3 runs to 15 residues. V gave up 5 bases and J gave up 5 bases, with 15 bases separating them. The CDR3 here is CASSATGTENEKLFF. The CDR3 DNA follows: TGTGCCAGCAGCGCAACCGGGACGGAGAATGAAAAACTGTTTTTT.

The genes are TRBV11-2 and TRBJ1-3; TRBD1 is a possible D gene (5 bases). Germline V gene lookup returns CDR1 SGHAT and CDR2 FQNNGV. The CDR3 loop spans 16 amino acids. Deletions cut 1 base from V and 2 bases from J, with 12 bases between. The CDR3: CASSLGQWMPGNTIYF. The CDR3 coding sequence is TGTGCCAGCAGCTTAGGACAGTGGATGCCTGGAAACACCATATATTTT.

The chain combines TRBV5-3 with TRBJ2-5, with D maybe TRBD1 (6 bases). TRBV5-3 is given ORF status, its function remaining uncertain. This CDR3 has 12 residues. Trimming left V 7 bases short and J 5 bases short, with 12 bases between. CDR3: CARQQGRETQYF. CDR3 nucleotide sequence: TGTGCCAGACAACAGGGACGGGAGACCCAGTACTTC.

The chain recombines TRBV6-5 with TRBJ2-1, with 7 bases lining up with TRBD1. V lost 8 bases, J lost 3 bases, and 7 bases stayed unmatched. Germline V lookup: CDR1 MNHEY, CDR2 SVGAGI. The CDR3 runs to 14 residues. In nucleotides, the CDR3 is TGTGCCAGCGTCCGGACAGGAAACTACAATGAGCAGTTCTTC. Amino acids: CASVRTGNYNEQFF.

The chain has TRBV19 and TRBJ1-2, with D possibly TRBD1 on 5 matching bases. V dropped 2 bases and J dropped 0 bases, with 16 bases sitting between them. Germline assignment: CDR1 LNHDA and CDR2 SQIVND (reference sequence). This CDR3 is 17 amino acids long. The CDR3 coding sequence is TGTGCCAGTAGTATAAAGTTCGAGGGACCAGCTAACTATGGCTACACCTTC. It encodes CASSIKFEGPANYGYTF.

V and J are TRBV27 and TRBJ2-7; D is undetermined. Germline V gene lookup returns CDR1 MNHEY and CDR2 SMNVEV (reference sequence). V shed 5 bases and J shed 2 bases, with 7 bases lying between them. The CDR3 has 12 residues. The CDR3 here is CASSPTPYEQYF. As DNA, the CDR3 is TGTGCCAGCAGTCCCACCCCCTACGAGCAGTACTTC.

The chain employs TRBV5-1 and TRBJ1-5; 11 positions match TRBD1. Germline CDR1 reads SGHRS; CDR2 reads YFSETQ. Unmatched junction bases numbered 8, after V lost 3 bases and J lost 0 bases. The CDR3 runs 18 residues. The CDR3 coding sequence is TGCGCCAGCAGCTCCGGGACAGGGGGTATTCATAGCAATCAGCCCCAGCATTTT. This translates into CASSSGTGGIHSNQPQHF.

V is TRBV27 and J is TRBJ1-2; maybe TRBD1 (5 bases). The germline V gene has CDR1 MNHEY and CDR2 SMNVEV (reference sequence). V was cut by 5 bases and J by 6 bases, with 19 bases left in between. The CDR3 is 15 residues long. CDR3 in amino acids: CASSPKTVSPHGYTF. CDR3 bases: TGTGCCAGCAGTCCTAAGACAGTATCACCTCATGGCTACACCTTC.

V usage is TRBV9 and J usage is TRBJ2-2; TRBD1 is a possible D gene (7 bases). The CDR3 has 16 residues. The germline V and J ends were trimmed by 0 bases and 5 bases, with 14 bases remaining between them. CDR1 and CDR2 (germline): SGDLS, YYNGEE. The DNA for the CDR3 is TGTGCCAGCAGCGTAGAGGAGGGGGCGAGGACCGGGGAGCTGTTTTTT. Translated, it gives CASSVEEGARTGELFF. Full variable domain (remainder filled in from reference TRBV9 and TRBJ2-2): DSGVTQTPKHLITATGQRVTLRCSPRSGDLSVYWYQQSLDQGLQFLIQYYNGEERAKGNILERFSAQQFPDLHSELNLSSLELGDSALYFCASSVEEGARTGELFFGEGSRLTVL.

The chain uses TRBV27 and TRBJ1-1, with TRBD1 as a possible D gene (5 bases). V lost 2 bases and J 7 bases, leaving 20 bases between the germline ends. The CDR3 spans 16 residues. Germline loops: CDR1 MNHEY, CDR2 SMNVEV (reference sequence). The DNA for the CDR3 is TGTGCCAGCAGTTTAGCCCCCACGGGGCCTATCTATGAAGCTTTCTTT. It specifies CASSLAPTGPIYEAFF.